The rows below give T cell receptor beta chains drawn from one sample of a study of T cell responses to AZD1222 COVID-19 vaccine. The table came from immunoSEQ multiplex PCR; TCRdb's copy has only in-frame clones and leaves some out. The sample contains about 100,000 clones, approximately 87% of which appear only once. Sequences were derived from peripheral blood, sampled on day 0 of AZD1222 vaccination. The receptors were sampled from an adult in good health. CDR3s include the opening cysteine and the closing phenylalanine or tryptophan. A D gene is named only where the DNA matches it firmly. Clone size is stated in some rows and not others, as once, few, many or a class when expanded.

J: TRBJ2-3; D: NA; V: TRBV7-2; size: NA; DNA: TGTGCCAGCAGCTTAGCGCTGAGCCTCACAGATACGCAGTATTTT; CDR3: CASSLALSLTDTQYF
J: TRBJ1-1; D: NA; V: TRBV6-1; size: NA; DNA: TGTGCCAGCAGTGAATTAGGGCGCAGACTAAACACTGAAGCTTTCTTT; CDR3: CASSELGRRLNTEAFF
J: TRBJ1-5; D: TRBD1; V: TRBV10-2; size: NA; DNA: TGCGCCAGCAGTGAGTGGGACAGCCCTGAAATAGAGCATTTT; CDR3: CASSEWDSPEIEHF
J: TRBJ1-5; D: NA; V: TRBV5-5; size: NA; DNA: TGTGCCAGCAGCTTAGGACCCAATCAGCCCCAGCATTTT; CDR3: CASSLGPNQPQHF
J: TRBJ1-2; D: NA; V: TRBV6-5; size: once; DNA: TGTGCCAGCAGGCCGGCGGGGCGGGGGGATGGCTACACCTTC; CDR3: CASRPAGRGDGYTF
J: TRBJ1-4; D: NA; V: TRBV7-2; size: NA; DNA: TGTGCCAGCAGCTTGGGGGGGAGGACTAATGAAAAACTGTTTTTT; CDR3: CASSLGGRTNEKLFF
J: TRBJ1-1; D: NA; V: TRBV19; size: NA; DNA: TGTGCCAGTAGTATGCGCAGGGGTAACACTGAAGCTTTCTTT; CDR3: CASSMRRGNTEAFF
J: TRBJ2-7; D: NA; V: TRBV4-1; size: NA; DNA: TGCGCCAGCAGCCAAGATCCGAGGGCAGGCCGTAGCTACGAGCAGTACTTC; CDR3: CASSQDPRAGRSYEQYF
J: TRBJ1-3; D: NA; V: TRBV28; size: NA; DNA: TGTGCCAGCAGTTTATCACCGGGGGGTGGAAACACCATATATTTT; CDR3: CASSLSPGGGNTIYF
J: TRBJ1-2; D: NA; V: TRBV10-3; size: NA; DNA: TGTGCCATCAGTGGCCTAAACTATGGCTACACCTTC; CDR3: CAISGLNYGYTF
J: TRBJ1-6; D: NA; V: TRBV7-3; size: once; DNA: TGTGCCAGCAGCTTAGAGGGGCGGATTTCACCCCTCCACTTT; CDR3: CASSLEGRISPLHF
J: TRBJ1-3; D: NA; V: TRBV7-8; size: NA; DNA: TGTGCCAGCAGCCCCGGACAGAGGGCGGGAGGAAACACCATATATTTT; CDR3: CASSPGQRAGGNTIYF
J: TRBJ2-3; D: NA; V: TRBV6-4; size: NA; DNA: TGTGCCAGCAGCTCAGAGGGGGGAGATACGCAGTATTTT; CDR3: CASSSEGGDTQYF
J: TRBJ1-4; D: TRBD1; V: TRBV6-5; size: NA; DNA: TGTGCCAGCGCGAGGACCACAGGGGCCGGCGAAAAACTGTTTTTT; CDR3: CASARTTGAGEKLFF
J: TRBJ2-1; D: NA; V: TRBV24-1; size: NA; DNA: TGTGCCACCAGTGATCGAGGGAAGGCCTACAATGAGCAGTTCTTC; CDR3: CATSDRGKAYNEQFF
J: TRBJ1-4; D: NA; V: TRBV5-5; size: NA; DNA: TGTGCCAGCAGCTTGGGCATTCCCGGAGAAAAACTGTTTTTT; CDR3: CASSLGIPGEKLFF
J: TRBJ2-1; D: NA; V: TRBV28; size: NA; DNA: TGTGCCAGCATAGCGGACAGAAATGAGCAGTTCTTC; CDR3: CASIADRNEQFF
J: TRBJ1-2; D: NA; V: TRBV19; size: NA; DNA: TGTGCCAGTAGTACCTCGGGACTGACCTATGGCTACACCTTC; CDR3: CASSTSGLTYGYTF
J: TRBJ1-1; D: NA; V: TRBV14; size: NA; DNA: TGTGCCAGCAGCCGACAAACCTATAACACTGAAGCTTTCTTT; CDR3: CASSRQTYNTEAFF
J: TRBJ2-1; D: TRBD2; V: TRBV4-1; size: NA; DNA: TGCGCCAGCAGCCAAGGACTAGCGGGGCTAGGGGTTGAGCAGTTCTTC; CDR3: CASSQGLAGLGVEQFF
J: TRBJ2-7; D: TRBD1; V: TRBV18; size: NA; DNA: TGTGCCAGCTCCCCGGGACAGGCTAGCTCCTACGAGCAGTACTTC; CDR3: CASSPGQASSYEQYF
J: TRBJ2-7; D: NA; V: TRBV6-5; size: NA; DNA: TGTGCCAGCAGATCAGGGGGGAGCTCCTACGAGCAGTACTTC; CDR3: CASRSGGSSYEQYF
J: TRBJ1-1; D: NA; V: TRBV7-2; size: NA; DNA: TGTGCCAGCAGCCTTGACCCTCCCGCTGAAGCTTTCTTT; CDR3: CASSLDPPAEAFF
J: TRBJ2-5; D: NA; V: TRBV28; size: NA; DNA: TGTGCCAGCATCGACGCAGGGGGGAGCCAAGAGACCCAGTACTTC; CDR3: CASIDAGGSQETQYF
J: TRBJ2-7; D: NA; V: TRBV7-3; size: NA; DNA: TGTGCCAGCAGCTCAAGTCCAGGGACGGGCGAGCAGTACTTC; CDR3: CASSSSPGTGEQYF
J: TRBJ2-2; D: NA; V: TRBV19; size: NA; DNA: TGTGCCAGTAGTATGGTCAGGGGGGCCGGGGAGCTGTTTTTT; CDR3: CASSMVRGAGELFF
J: TRBJ1-3; D: NA; V: TRBV11-3; size: NA; DNA: TGTGCCAGCAGCTTACGGCAGAGTCTTCCTGGAAACACCATATATTTT; CDR3: CASSLRQSLPGNTIYF
J: TRBJ2-7; D: NA; V: TRBV6-6; size: NA; DNA: TGTGCCAGCCTCGGAAGGGACCGTAGCTCCTACGAGCAGTACTTC; CDR3: CASLGRDRSSYEQYF
J: TRBJ1-1; D: NA; V: TRBV10-2; size: NA; DNA: TGCGCCAGCATTAACCACCCGAACACTGAAGCTTTCTTT; CDR3: CASINHPNTEAFF
J: TRBJ2-5; D: NA; V: TRBV7-7; size: NA; DNA: TGTGCCAGCAGCCCCGGAACTAGAAGCGAGACCCAGTACTTC; CDR3: CASSPGTRSETQYF
J: TRBJ1-2; D: TRBD1; V: TRBV12-3/TRBV12-4; size: few; DNA: TGTGCCAGCAGCCGAGGGGGCGGCTATGGCTACACCTTC; CDR3: CASSRGGGYGYTF
J: TRBJ2-3; D: TRBD2; V: TRBV18; size: NA; DNA: TGTGCCAGCTCACCCAGCTCCAGCGGGGGTACGCAGTATTTT; CDR3: CASSPSSSGGTQYF
J: TRBJ2-3; D: TRBD2; V: TRBV5-1; size: NA; DNA: TGCGCCAGCAGCTCCCCGGGACTAGCGGGGTTGGGCACGCAGTATTTT; CDR3: CASSSPGLAGLGTQYF
J: TRBJ1-1; D: TRBD1; V: TRBV18; size: NA; DNA: TGTGCCAGCTCACGCTACCGGGACAGTTACACTGAAGCTTTCTTT; CDR3: CASSRYRDSYTEAFF
J: TRBJ1-2; D: NA; V: TRBV4-1; size: NA; DNA: TGCGCCAGCAGCCCCCGTTCGGAACAGGGCTATGGCTACACCTTC; CDR3: CASSPRSEQGYGYTF
J: TRBJ1-2; D: NA; V: TRBV18; size: NA; DNA: TGTGCCAGCTCATCGGGGAGGGGTCTCTATGGCTACACCTTC; CDR3: CASSSGRGLYGYTF
J: TRBJ2-7; D: NA; V: TRBV19; size: NA; DNA: TGTGCCAGTAGTATTGCTACCTCCTACGAGCAGTACTTC; CDR3: CASSIATSYEQYF
J: TRBJ1-4; D: NA; V: TRBV21-1; size: NA; DNA: TGTGCCAGCAGCAATCGCAGGGTAGGGGAAAAACTGTTTTTT; CDR3: CASSNRRVGEKLFF
J: TRBJ1-1; D: NA; V: TRBV6-5; size: NA; DNA: TGTGCCAGCAGTTACTCGGGACCTCCCCTGGCAACTGAAGCTTTCTTT; CDR3: CASSYSGPPLATEAFF
J: TRBJ1-1; D: NA; V: TRBV10-3; size: NA; DNA: TGTGCCGCTGGGACCGGGACTGAAGCTTTCTTT; CDR3: CAAGTGTEAFF
J: TRBJ2-2; D: NA; V: TRBV6-2/TRBV6-3; size: NA; DNA: TGTGCCAGCAGTTACTCGACGCACGGGACCGGGGAGCTGTTTTTT; CDR3: CASSYSTHGTGELFF
J: TRBJ1-5; D: NA; V: TRBV3-1/TRBV3-2; size: NA; DNA: TGTGCCAGCAGCCAGGCTTTAACAGGTCAGCCCCAGCATTTT; CDR3: CASSQALTGQPQHF
J: TRBJ2-1; D: TRBD2; V: TRBV4-3; size: NA; DNA: TGCGCCAGCAGCCAAGATTGGACTAGCGGGGGGTGGAATGAGCAGTTCTTC; CDR3: CASSQDWTSGGWNEQFF
J: TRBJ1-1; D: TRBD1; V: TRBV19; size: NA; DNA: TGTGCCAGTAGTATGACAGGGGAGAACACTGAAGCTTTCTTT; CDR3: CASSMTGENTEAFF
J: TRBJ1-6; D: TRBD1; V: TRBV3-1/TRBV3-2; size: NA; DNA: TGTGCCAGCAGCCACGGACAGGTGGGGGGGGATTCACCCCTCCACTTT; CDR3: CASSHGQVGGDSPLHF
J: TRBJ1-1; D: NA; V: TRBV2; size: NA; DNA: TGTGCCATATCAGGTTCTCCTGAAGCTTTCTTT; CDR3: CAISGSPEAFF
J: TRBJ2-2; D: NA; V: TRBV7-6; size: NA; DNA: TGTGCCAGCAGCTTAGTTCGAGCGAACACCGGGGAGCTGTTTTTT; CDR3: CASSLVRANTGELFF
J: TRBJ1-4; D: TRBD1; V: TRBV5-1; size: NA; DNA: TGCGCCAGCAGCGATCTTACAGGGGCAACTAATGAAAAACTGTTTTTT; CDR3: CASSDLTGATNEKLFF
J: TRBJ1-2; D: TRBD1; V: TRBV4-3; size: NA; DNA: TGCGCCAGCAGCCAAGAAATGACAGGGGGCTCCTATGGCTACACCTTC; CDR3: CASSQEMTGGSYGYTF
J: TRBJ2-1; D: NA; V: TRBV29-1; size: NA; DNA: TGCAGCGTTGGAAGGAGTACTTACAATGAGCAGTTCTTC; CDR3: CSVGRSTYNEQFF
J: TRBJ2-7; D: NA; V: TRBV12-3/TRBV12-4; size: NA; DNA: TGTGCCAGCAGTTTAGCCCTAGAGCAGTACTTC; CDR3: CASSLALEQYF
J: TRBJ2-3; D: NA; V: TRBV5-5; size: NA; DNA: TGTGCCAGCAGCTGGGCGAGGGGGGCCCAAGATACGCAGTATTTT; CDR3: CASSWARGAQDTQYF
J: TRBJ2-2; D: NA; V: TRBV25-1; size: NA; DNA: TGTGCCAGCAGCCAGTGGGGCGCGACCGGGGAGCTGTTTTTT; CDR3: CASSQWGATGELFF